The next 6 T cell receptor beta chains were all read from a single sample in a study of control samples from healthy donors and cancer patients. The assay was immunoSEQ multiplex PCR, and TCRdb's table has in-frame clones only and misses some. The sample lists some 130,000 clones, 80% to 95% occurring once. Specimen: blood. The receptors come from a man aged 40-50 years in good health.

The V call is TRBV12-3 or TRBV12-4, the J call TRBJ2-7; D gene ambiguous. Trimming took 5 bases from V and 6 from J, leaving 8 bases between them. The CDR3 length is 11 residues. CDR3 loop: CASSALGEQYF. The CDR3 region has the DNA TGTGCCAGCAGTGCGTTAGGCGAGCAGTACTTC.

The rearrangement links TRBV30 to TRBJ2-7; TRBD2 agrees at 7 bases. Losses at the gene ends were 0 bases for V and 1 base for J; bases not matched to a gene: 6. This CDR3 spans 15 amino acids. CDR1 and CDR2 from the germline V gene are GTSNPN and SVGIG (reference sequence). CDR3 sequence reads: CAWSVLGRESYEQYF. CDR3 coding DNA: TGTGCCTGGAGTGTACTTGGGAGGGAATCCTACGAGCAGTACTTC. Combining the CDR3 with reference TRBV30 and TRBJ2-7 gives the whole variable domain SQTIHQWPATLVQPVGSPLSLECTVEGTSNPNLYWYRQAAGRGLQLLFYSVGIGQISSEVPQNLSASRPQDRQFILSSKKLLLSDSGFYLCAWSVLGRESYEQYFGPGTRLTVT.

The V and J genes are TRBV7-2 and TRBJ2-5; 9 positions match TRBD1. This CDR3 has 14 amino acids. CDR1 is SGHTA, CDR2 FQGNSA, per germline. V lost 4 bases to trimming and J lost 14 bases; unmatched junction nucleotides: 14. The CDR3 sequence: CASSSSGTGTPQYF. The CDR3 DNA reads TGTGCCAGCAGCTCATCCGGGACAGGGACCCCACAATACTTC.

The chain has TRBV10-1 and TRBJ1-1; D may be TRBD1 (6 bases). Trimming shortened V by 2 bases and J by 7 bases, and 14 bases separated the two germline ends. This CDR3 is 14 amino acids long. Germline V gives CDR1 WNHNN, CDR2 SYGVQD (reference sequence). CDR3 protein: CASSEQGKGGEAFF. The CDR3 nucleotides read TGCGCCAGCAGTGAGCAGGGGAAGGGTGGTGAAGCTTTCTTT.

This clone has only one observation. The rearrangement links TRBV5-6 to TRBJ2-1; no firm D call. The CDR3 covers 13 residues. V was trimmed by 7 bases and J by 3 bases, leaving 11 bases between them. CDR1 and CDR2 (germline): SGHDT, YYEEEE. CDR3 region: CASRLVGYNEQFF. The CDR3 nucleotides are TGTGCCAGCCGGCTGGTAGGCTACAATGAGCAGTTCTTC.

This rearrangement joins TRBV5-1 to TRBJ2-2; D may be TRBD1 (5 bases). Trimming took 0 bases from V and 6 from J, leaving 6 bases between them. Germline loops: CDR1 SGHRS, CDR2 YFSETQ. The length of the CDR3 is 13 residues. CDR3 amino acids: CASSLEQAGELFF. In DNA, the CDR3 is TGCGCCAGCAGCTTGGAACAGGCCGGGGAGCTGTTTTTT.